This is a list of T cell receptor beta chains from one sample in a study of a mutant IDH1 vaccine in newly diagnosed glioma. Their cognate antigens are unknown. The data were produced by immunoSEQ multiplex PCR, yet TCRdb's version contains in-frame clones alone and is incomplete. The profile shows about 66,000 clones, about four fifths of them singletons. Sequencing used PBMCs, obtained from a glioma patient whose treatment included an IDH1 peptide vaccine. The receptor source for this set is a man aged 25 to 40 with glioma. Each CDR3 is given with its conserved first and last residue. The order of the fields is D gene, CDR3 length, clone size, V gene, J gene, CDR3 DNA, CDR3 protein. D genes are given only for firm matches. Where a row states a size, it is once, few, many or the class of an expanded clone; other rows omit it.

d_call: NA; cdr3_length: 16; clone_size: NA; v_call: TRBV6-1; j_call: TRBJ2-3; cdr3_nt: TGTGCCAGCAGTGAAGTTGGCCTACTTAGCACAGATACGCAGTATTTT; cdr3_aa: CASSEVGLLSTDTQYF
d_call: TRBD1; cdr3_length: 14; clone_size: NA; v_call: TRBV5-4; j_call: TRBJ1-2; cdr3_nt: TGTGCCAGCAGCCAGGGGGGCGGTCCTTATGGCTACACCTTC; cdr3_aa: CASSQGGGPYGYTF
d_call: NA; cdr3_length: 14; clone_size: NA; v_call: TRBV15; j_call: TRBJ2-7; cdr3_nt: TGTGCCACCAGCAAGGGCAGGGTCACCTACGAGCAGTACTTC; cdr3_aa: CATSKGRVTYEQYF
d_call: NA; cdr3_length: 13; clone_size: NA; v_call: TRBV4-2; j_call: TRBJ1-2; cdr3_nt: TGTGCCAGCAGCCCGAGCGGGGGCTATGGCTACACCTTC; cdr3_aa: CASSPSGGYGYTF
d_call: TRBD1; cdr3_length: 15; clone_size: NA; v_call: TRBV28; j_call: TRBJ1-6; cdr3_nt: TGTGCCAGCAGTCCACAGGGGGCGCTTGATTCACCCCTCCACTTT; cdr3_aa: CASSPQGALDSPLHF
d_call: NA; cdr3_length: 14; clone_size: NA; v_call: TRBV2; j_call: TRBJ1-1; cdr3_nt: NA; cdr3_aa: CASILGQVNTEAFF
d_call: NA; cdr3_length: 13; clone_size: NA; v_call: TRBV6-5; j_call: TRBJ1-1; cdr3_nt: TGTGCCAGCAGCCCGAGAGGGGACACTGAAGCTTTCTTT; cdr3_aa: CASSPRGDTEAFF
d_call: NA; cdr3_length: 13; clone_size: NA; v_call: TRBV9; j_call: TRBJ1-1; cdr3_nt: TGTGCCAGCAGCGTAGCTTCGTACACCGAAGCTTTCTTT; cdr3_aa: CASSVASYTEAFF
d_call: NA; cdr3_length: 14; clone_size: NA; v_call: TRBV5-5; j_call: TRBJ1-1; cdr3_nt: TGTGCCAGCAGCTTGGGACAAGTGAACACTGAAGCTTTCTTT; cdr3_aa: CASSLGQVNTEAFF
d_call: NA; cdr3_length: 13; clone_size: NA; v_call: TRBV18; j_call: TRBJ2-6; cdr3_nt: TGTGCCAGCTCGGGCTCTGGGGCCAACGTCCTGACTTTC; cdr3_aa: CASSGSGANVLTF
d_call: NA; cdr3_length: 14; clone_size: NA; v_call: TRBV7-6; j_call: TRBJ1-6; cdr3_nt: TGTGCCAGCCAAGCGTACAGGGCTGGTTCACCCCTCCACTTT; cdr3_aa: CASQAYRAGSPLHF
d_call: NA; cdr3_length: 15; clone_size: NA; v_call: TRBV4-1; j_call: TRBJ2-4; cdr3_nt: TGCGCCAGCAGCCAAGATGCGGGGATTGGAAACATTCAGTACTTC; cdr3_aa: CASSQDAGIGNIQYF
d_call: TRBD1; cdr3_length: 16; clone_size: NA; v_call: TRBV10-3; j_call: TRBJ1-6; cdr3_nt: TGTGCCATCAGCTCCCCGTGGGCAGGGGGTACTTCACCCCTCCACTTT; cdr3_aa: CAISSPWAGGTSPLHF
d_call: TRBD2; cdr3_length: 17; clone_size: NA; v_call: TRBV28; j_call: TRBJ2-3; cdr3_nt: TGTGCCAGCAGTTTACTGAGCGGGAGGGCCCTCACAGATACGCAGTATTTT; cdr3_aa: CASSLLSGRALTDTQYF
d_call: TRBD2; cdr3_length: 15; clone_size: NA; v_call: TRBV19; j_call: TRBJ2-1; cdr3_nt: TGTGCCAGCCGGCGGGGGTCGAGCTCCTACAATGAGCAGTTCTTC; cdr3_aa: CASRRGSSSYNEQFF
d_call: NA; cdr3_length: 17; clone_size: NA; v_call: TRBV4-1; j_call: TRBJ1-4; cdr3_nt: TGCGCCAGCAGCCAAGATCAGATCAGGGCGTTTAATGAAAAACTGTTTTTT; cdr3_aa: CASSQDQIRAFNEKLFF
d_call: TRBD2; cdr3_length: 14; clone_size: NA; v_call: TRBV28; j_call: TRBJ2-7; cdr3_nt: TGTGCCAGCAGTAGAGCGGGGGATTACTACGAGCAGTACTTC; cdr3_aa: CASSRAGDYYEQYF
d_call: NA; cdr3_length: 17; clone_size: once; v_call: TRBV11-1; j_call: TRBJ1-1; cdr3_nt: TGTGCCAGCAGCTCCCTCCAGGACCGCCGCATGAACACTGAAGCTTTCTTT; cdr3_aa: CASSSLQDRRMNTEAFF
d_call: NA; cdr3_length: 13; clone_size: few; v_call: TRBV14; j_call: TRBJ2-3; cdr3_nt: TGTGCCAGCAGCCTAGGAGGACTGGGAACGCAGTATTTT; cdr3_aa: CASSLGGLGTQYF
d_call: TRBD1; cdr3_length: 13; clone_size: NA; v_call: TRBV27; j_call: TRBJ1-2; cdr3_nt: TGTGCCAGCAGTAGACAGGGTTACTATGGCTACACCTTC; cdr3_aa: CASSRQGYYGYTF
d_call: NA; cdr3_length: 14; clone_size: NA; v_call: TRBV30; j_call: TRBJ1-1; cdr3_nt: TGTGCCTGGAGTCATATATTGGGGAACACTGAAGCTTTCTTT; cdr3_aa: CAWSHILGNTEAFF
d_call: TRBD1; cdr3_length: 16; clone_size: NA; v_call: TRBV30; j_call: TRBJ2-3; cdr3_nt: TGTGCCTGGAGCGGAGGGACAGGGAAATTGTCGGATACGCAGTATTTT; cdr3_aa: CAWSGGTGKLSDTQYF
d_call: TRBD2; cdr3_length: 12; clone_size: NA; v_call: TRBV2; j_call: TRBJ2-5; cdr3_nt: TGTGCCACTCAACTAGCGGAAGAGACCCAGTACTTC; cdr3_aa: CATQLAEETQYF
d_call: NA; cdr3_length: 15; clone_size: NA; v_call: TRBV19; j_call: TRBJ1-1; cdr3_nt: TGTGCCAGTAGTCTTCAGAACCAGGGATACACTGAAGCTTTCTTT; cdr3_aa: CASSLQNQGYTEAFF
d_call: NA; cdr3_length: 11; clone_size: once; v_call: TRBV2; j_call: TRBJ2-5; cdr3_nt: TGTGCCAGCGGGATGAGAGAGACCCAGTACTTC; cdr3_aa: CASGMRETQYF
d_call: TRBD2; cdr3_length: 14; clone_size: NA; v_call: TRBV30; j_call: TRBJ2-3; cdr3_nt: TGTGCCTGGAGTGTACGGGAGGGGATAGATACGCAGTATTTT; cdr3_aa: CAWSVREGIDTQYF
d_call: NA; cdr3_length: 13; clone_size: once; v_call: TRBV7-8; j_call: TRBJ2-2; cdr3_nt: TGTGCAAGTACGGGGAGGTTCGCCGGGGAGCTGTTTTTT; cdr3_aa: CASTGRFAGELFF
d_call: TRBD2; cdr3_length: 15; clone_size: NA; v_call: TRBV11-2; j_call: TRBJ2-3; cdr3_nt: TGTGCCAGCAGCTTAACCGGGAGGGGGACAGATACGCAGTATTTT; cdr3_aa: CASSLTGRGTDTQYF
d_call: NA; cdr3_length: 14; clone_size: few; v_call: TRBV7-2; j_call: TRBJ1-3; cdr3_nt: TGTGCCAGCAGCTTATTAGGGTCCGGAAACACCATATATTTT; cdr3_aa: CASSLLGSGNTIYF
d_call: NA; cdr3_length: 15; clone_size: NA; v_call: TRBV10-2; j_call: TRBJ2-1; cdr3_nt: TGCGCCAGCAGTGACAAGGGGACGGGTTACAATGAGCAGTTCTTC; cdr3_aa: CASSDKGTGYNEQFF
d_call: NA; cdr3_length: 14; clone_size: NA; v_call: TRBV5-5; j_call: TRBJ2-5; cdr3_nt: TGTGCCAGCAGCCAGGACACGGGAGTAGAGACCCAGTACTTC; cdr3_aa: CASSQDTGVETQYF
d_call: NA; cdr3_length: 13; clone_size: NA; v_call: TRBV10-3; j_call: TRBJ1-1; cdr3_nt: TGTGCCATCATGGGGGCTTTTAACACTGAAGCTTTCTTT; cdr3_aa: CAIMGAFNTEAFF
d_call: NA; cdr3_length: 13; clone_size: NA; v_call: TRBV9; j_call: TRBJ2-7; cdr3_nt: TGTGCCAGCAGCTCGACTTATTCCTACGAGCAGTACTTC; cdr3_aa: CASSSTYSYEQYF
d_call: NA; cdr3_length: 13; clone_size: NA; v_call: TRBV18; j_call: TRBJ1-1; cdr3_nt: TGTGCCAGCTCCCTTACAGAGAACACTGAAGCTTTCTTT; cdr3_aa: CASSLTENTEAFF
d_call: NA; cdr3_length: 16; clone_size: NA; v_call: TRBV5-1; j_call: TRBJ1-1; cdr3_nt: TGCGCCAGCAGCAATCCATTCGACAGGAGGAACACTGAAGCTTTCTTT; cdr3_aa: CASSNPFDRRNTEAFF
d_call: NA; cdr3_length: 14; clone_size: NA; v_call: TRBV6-5; j_call: TRBJ2-7; cdr3_nt: TGTGCCAGCAGTGAGTGGTCGGGGGCCTACGAGCAGTACTTC; cdr3_aa: CASSEWSGAYEQYF
d_call: NA; cdr3_length: 15; clone_size: few; v_call: TRBV7-9; j_call: TRBJ2-3; cdr3_nt: TGTGCCAGCAGCTTAGGTTTAGGGGGAACAGATACGCAGTATTTT; cdr3_aa: CASSLGLGGTDTQYF
d_call: TRBD1; cdr3_length: 13; clone_size: NA; v_call: TRBV2; j_call: TRBJ2-1; cdr3_nt: TGTGCCAGCACCTGGGACAGCTACAATGAGCAGTTCTTC; cdr3_aa: CASTWDSYNEQFF
d_call: TRBD2; cdr3_length: 15; clone_size: NA; v_call: TRBV6-5; j_call: TRBJ2-1; cdr3_nt: TGTGCCAGCAGCTCACTAGCGGGATCGCAGAGTGAGCAGTTCTTC; cdr3_aa: CASSSLAGSQSEQFF
d_call: NA; cdr3_length: 15; clone_size: NA; v_call: TRBV5-4; j_call: TRBJ2-1; cdr3_nt: TGTGCCAGCAGCCACGACGGAGCGGCCTACAATGAGCAGTTCTTC; cdr3_aa: CASSHDGAAYNEQFF
d_call: TRBD1; cdr3_length: 15; clone_size: NA; v_call: TRBV28; j_call: TRBJ1-5; cdr3_nt: TGTGCCAGCAGTACGACAGGGGGACCCAATCAGCCCCAGCATTTT; cdr3_aa: CASSTTGGPNQPQHF
d_call: TRBD2; cdr3_length: 14; clone_size: NA; v_call: TRBV6-5; j_call: TRBJ2-7; cdr3_nt: TGTGCCAGCAGTTACCGGGGGAGGGTGGGCGAGCAGTACTTC; cdr3_aa: CASSYRGRVGEQYF
d_call: NA; cdr3_length: 15; clone_size: NA; v_call: TRBV18; j_call: TRBJ1-4; cdr3_nt: TGTGCCAGCTCAGAGGCGGGGGCACTGGATGAAAAACTGTTTTTT; cdr3_aa: CASSEAGALDEKLFF
d_call: TRBD1; cdr3_length: 18; clone_size: NA; v_call: TRBV11-1; j_call: TRBJ2-6; cdr3_nt: TGTGCCAGCAGCCCCCGGACAGGGACGGTCTCTGGGGCCAACGTCCTGACTTTC; cdr3_aa: CASSPRTGTVSGANVLTF
d_call: NA; cdr3_length: 16; clone_size: NA; v_call: TRBV6-5; j_call: TRBJ1-5; cdr3_nt: TGTGCCAGCAGTTACACAGCCTATCCCCGCAATCAGCCCCAGCATTTT; cdr3_aa: CASSYTAYPRNQPQHF
d_call: NA; cdr3_length: 15; clone_size: NA; v_call: TRBV30; j_call: TRBJ2-5; cdr3_nt: TGTGCCTGGAGTTCCCTACTAGAACCCCAAGAGACCCAGTACTTC; cdr3_aa: CAWSSLLEPQETQYF
d_call: TRBD1; cdr3_length: 13; clone_size: few; v_call: TRBV5-1; j_call: TRBJ2-1; cdr3_nt: TGCGCCAGCGGGTCTATGTATGGGACAGGGCAGTTCTTC; cdr3_aa: CASGSMYGTGQFF
d_call: NA; cdr3_length: 13; clone_size: NA; v_call: TRBV5-1; j_call: TRBJ2-1; cdr3_nt: TGCGCCAGCAGCTTGTTACAGAACAATGAGCAGTTCTTC; cdr3_aa: CASSLLQNNEQFF
d_call: NA; cdr3_length: 12; clone_size: NA; v_call: TRBV5-1; j_call: TRBJ2-7; cdr3_nt: TGCGCCAGCAGCTTGTACTCCTACGAGCAGTACTTC; cdr3_aa: CASSLYSYEQYF
d_call: NA; cdr3_length: 12; clone_size: NA; v_call: TRBV30; j_call: TRBJ2-2; cdr3_nt: TGTGCCTGGAGTGTATCCCCCGGGGAGCTGTTTTTT; cdr3_aa: CAWSVSPGELFF
d_call: TRBD1; cdr3_length: 16; clone_size: NA; v_call: TRBV15; j_call: TRBJ1-2; cdr3_nt: TGTGCCACCAGCAGAGGAGATGACGTAGGGGGCACTGGCTACACCTTC; cdr3_aa: CATSRGDDVGGTGYTF
d_call: NA; cdr3_length: 14; clone_size: NA; v_call: TRBV7-9; j_call: TRBJ2-3; cdr3_nt: TGTGCCAGCAGCCTAACGCTAAGCACAGATACGCAGTATTTT; cdr3_aa: CASSLTLSTDTQYF
d_call: TRBD1; cdr3_length: 15; clone_size: NA; v_call: TRBV7-8; j_call: TRBJ2-7; cdr3_nt: TGTGCCAGCAGCCGACAGGGGGGGGGCTCCTACGAGCAGTACTTC; cdr3_aa: CASSRQGGGSYEQYF
d_call: TRBD1; cdr3_length: 18; clone_size: NA; v_call: TRBV10-2; j_call: TRBJ2-5; cdr3_nt: TGCGCCAGCAGTGAGCCAACTACAGGGGCGCGAGTTAAAGAGACCCAGTACTTC; cdr3_aa: CASSEPTTGARVKETQYF